These 23 T cell receptor beta chains were all obtained from the same sample, sequenced in a study of sequential checkpoint blockade in melanoma. Treatment denoted: randomized to nivolumab then ipilimumab (arm A) or the reverse (arm B). TCRdb's copy holds only in-frame clones and misses some; the assay was immunoSEQ multiplex PCR. The sample carries 20,000 or so clones, 73% recorded once. The source material was CD8+ T cells sorted from blood (inferred from file names), sampled from a patient given nivolumab and ipilimumab in sequence. The receptors derive from a human donor with melanoma.

CDR3: CASSLEPRLYEQYF. The CDR3 DNA reads as TGTGCCAGCAGCTTGGAACCTAGACTCTACGAGCAGTACTTC. The chain links TRBV5-6 to TRBJ2-7, with D hard to call. The CDR3 loop spans 14 amino acids. In germline, CDR1 is SGHDT, CDR2 YYEEEE. V was shortened by 0 bases and J by 3 bases, with 10 bases between the two germline ends.

The chain couples TRBV7-3 to TRBJ1-1, with a possible D match to TRBD1 (6 bases). CDR3 size: 19 residues. Between the trimmed V and J ends, which lost 2 bases and 3 bases, there was a span of 25 bases. Germline CDR1 reads SGHTA; CDR2 reads FQGTGA. CDR3 nucleotides: TGTGCCAGCAGCTTATCCCCAGGGGCCCCCGGGCTTGAGTACACTGAAGCTTTCTTT. Protein sequence: CASSLSPGAPGLEYTEAFF.

In its sample, this clone was seen a few times. The V and J genes are TRBV10-1 and TRBJ2-2; TRBD2 agrees at 10 bases. The V and J ends lost 10 bases and 5 bases, in that order; junction bases with no gene match: 7. The germline CDR1 and CDR2 sequences are WNHNN and SYGVQD (reference sequence). The CDR3 has 14 residues. The CDR3 loop is CATSSGSGTGELFF. For the CDR3, the DNA is TGCGCCACCTCTAGCGGGAGCGGAACCGGGGAGCTGTTTTTT.

The chain links TRBV6-4 to TRBJ2-1; 11 bases align to TRBD2. The CDR3 is 17 residues long. V was clipped by 2 bases and J by 7 bases; unmatched bases: 10. CDR1 and CDR2 from the germline V gene are MRHNA and SNTAGT. The CDR3 here is CASSDDPTSGNGNEQFF. The DNA for the CDR3 is TGTGCCAGCAGTGACGATCCGACTAGCGGGAATGGTAATGAGCAGTTCTTC.

This chain links TRBV7-6 with TRBJ1-1; 7 bases fit TRBD1. Trimming took 5 bases from V and 0 from J; bases not matched to a gene: 6. The V gene's germline CDR1 is SGHVS and CDR2 FNYEAQ. The CDR3 sequence is 15 residues long. In DNA, the CDR3 is TGTGCCAGCAGCGCCGAGGGGACAGTGAACACTGAAGCTTTCTTT. As protein: CASSAEGTVNTEAFF.

In its sample, this clone is medium-sized (0.01 to 0.1%). This chain connects TRBV28 to TRBJ2-7; 7 nucleotides line up with TRBD2. The V and J ends lost 3 bases and 5 bases, in that order; junction bases with no gene match: 4. CDR1 and CDR2 from the germline V gene are MDHEN and SYDVKM. CDR3 length equals 13 residues. The CDR3 sequence is CASSLTGGDEQYF. Written as DNA, the CDR3 is TGTGCCAGCAGTTTGACGGGAGGAGACGAGCAGTACTTC. Complete variable domain (other parts from reference TRBV28 and TRBJ2-7): DVKVTQSSRYLVKRTGEKVFLECVQDMDHENMFWYRQDPGLGLRLIYFSYDVKMKEKGDIPEGYSVSREKKERFSLILESASTNQTSMYLCASSLTGGDEQYFGPGTRLTVT.

This chain connects TRBV28 to TRBJ2-2, with 8 bases lining up with TRBD1. Germline CDR1 is MDHEN and CDR2 is SYDVKM. Unmatched junction bases numbered 5, after V lost 6 bases and J lost 8 bases. This CDR3 comprises 13 residues. The CDR3 here is CASRSRDRGELFF. The CDR3, as DNA: TGTGCCAGCAGATCTCGGGACAGGGGGGAGCTGTTTTTT.

The genes are TRBV6-1 and TRBJ1-6; tentative D call: TRBD1 (5 bases). V gave up 5 bases and J gave up 13 bases, with 21 bases separating them. The germline V gene encodes CDR1 MNHNS and CDR2 SASEGT. CDR3 length equals 15 residues. The CDR3 sequence: CASSTAGSTTRPLHF. In DNA, the CDR3 is TGTGCCAGCAGTACCGCAGGGTCAACTACCAGGCCCCTCCACTTT.

A single count supports this clone. The J gene is TRBJ2-7, the V gene TRBV27; 10 nucleotides agree with TRBD2. Per the germline V gene, CDR1 is MNHEY and CDR2 is SMNVEV (reference sequence). The CDR3 has 15 residues. The ends lost 1 base at V and 7 bases at J; junction bases unmatched: 7. CDR3 sequence: CASSLWLAGVSEQYF. The CDR3 DNA reads TGTGCCAGCAGTTTATGGCTAGCGGGAGTCAGTGAGCAGTACTTC.

The CDR3 protein is CASSSPGHSTEQFF. Here the CDR3 DNA reads TGTGCCAGCAGCTCCCCGGGACACTCCACCGAGCAGTTCTTC. This chain connects TRBV27 to TRBJ2-1; D possibly corresponds to TRBD1 (6 bases). The germline V and J ends were trimmed by 6 bases and 10 bases, with 19 bases remaining between them. This CDR3 contains 14 residues. Per germline, CDR1 MNHEY and CDR2 SMNVEV (reference sequence).

The chain couples TRBV25-1 to TRBJ1-1; 9 bases align to TRBD1. V shed 4 bases, J shed 6 bases, and the junction held 6 bases outside the gene matches. This CDR3 has 14 residues. Germline values: CDR1 MGHDK, CDR2 SYGVNS. CDR3: CASSGGTGWSEAFF. CDR3 nucleotide sequence: TGTGCCAGCAGTGGGGGGACAGGGTGGTCTGAAGCTTTCTTT.

The chain couples TRBV7-8 to TRBJ1-2; TRBD1 matches 9 bases. The V gene's germline CDR1 is SGHVS and CDR2 FQNEAQ. The CDR3 covers 17 residues. V was clipped by 4 bases and J by 3 bases; unmatched bases: 12. The CDR3 region is CASSYLNDTGGDYGYTF. The CDR3 nucleotides read TGTGCCAGCAGCTATCTAAACGATACAGGGGGCGACTATGGCTACACCTTC.

Notes on this clone: Its ends do not fully match the called genes, so a read error is possible. The gene calls are TRBV5-3 and TRBJ2-7; possible D gene TRBD1, 6 bases. TRBV5-3 is noted as an ORF with a role that remains uncertain. The CDR3 length is 13 residues. The CDR3 region has the DNA TGTGCCAGCAGCTGGACAGTTCCCGGCGAGCAGTACTTC. It yields the protein CASSWTVPGEQYF.

This rearrangement joins TRBV7-9 to TRBJ2-7; perhaps TRBD2 as D (5 bases). V lost 3 bases to trimming and J lost 2 bases, with 11 bases between them. Looked up from germline, CDR1 is SEHNR and CDR2 is FQNEAQ (reference sequence). This CDR3 has 14 amino acids. This chain's CDR3 is CASSFDGEPYEQYF. The CDR3 DNA sequence: TGTGCCAGCAGCTTCGACGGGGAGCCCTACGAGCAGTACTTC.

This chain joins TRBV4-3 and TRBJ2-3; 8 bases fit TRBD2. The V gene end was trimmed by 0 bases and the J gene end by 5 bases; junction bases not matched to a gene: 7. The CDR3 contains 16 residues. Germline lookup yields CDR1 LGHNA and CDR2 YSLEER. The CDR3 nucleotides read TGCGCCAGCAGCCAAGATGTTTGGGCGGGAGGAGATACGCAGTATTTT. Amino acid sequence: CASSQDVWAGGDTQYF.

V is TRBV6-6 and J is TRBJ1-2; D remains ambiguous. V lost 7 bases, J lost 4 bases, and 7 bases lay in between. Germline loops: CDR1 MNHNY, CDR2 SVGAGI (reference sequence). The CDR3 is 11 residues long. In DNA, the CDR3 is TGTGCCAGCACCGAGGCCTATGGCTACACCTTC. Translation: CASTEAYGYTF.

The chain links TRBV10-3 to TRBJ2-7, with D possibly TRBD2 on 6 matching bases. The CDR3 contains 15 residues. Germline V gives CDR1 ENHRY, CDR2 SYGVKD. Between the trimmed V and J ends, which lost 4 bases and 7 bases, there was a span of 20 bases. The CDR3, as DNA: TGTGCCATCAGTGGGAGGGACGGCCTGGGTCGAGAGCAGTACTTC. Protein sequence: CAISGRDGLGREQYF.

This clone was seen more than once but under ten times. The J gene is TRBJ2-7, the V gene TRBV30; no firm D call. V was shortened by 4 bases and J by 9 bases, with 7 bases between the two germline ends. This CDR3 is 9 amino acids long. Germline V gene lookup returns CDR1 GTSNPN and CDR2 SVGIG (reference sequence). The CDR3 loop reads CAWTGGQYF. The CDR3, as DNA: TGTGCCTGGACCGGTGGGCAGTACTTC. The full variable domain, with the rest looked up from reference TRBV30 and TRBJ2-7, is SQTIHQWPATLVQPVGSPLSLECTVEGTSNPNLYWYRQAAGRGLQLLFYSVGIGQISSEVPQNLSASRPQDRQFILSSKKLLLSDSGFYLCAWTGGQYFGPGTRLTVT.

J is TRBJ1-1 and V is TRBV10-3; the D is unclear. The CDR3 length is 12 residues. Per the germline V gene, CDR1 is ENHRY and CDR2 is SYGVKD. Trimming stripped 10 bases from V and 4 bases from J, with 13 bases between. The CDR3 DNA is TGTGCCACCCGGGCGGGAAGCACTGAAGCTTTCTTT. It is translated as CATRAGSTEAFF.

This clone was counted only a few times. The chain recombines TRBV7-2 with TRBJ1-1; D gene ambiguous. CDR3 size: 13 residues. Trimming cost V 3 bases and J 6 bases, with 11 bases left between them. CDR1 is SGHTA, CDR2 FQGNSA, per germline. CDR3 nucleotide sequence: TGTGCCAGCAGCTTTAGCGGGCCCGCTGAAGCTTTCTTT. Translating gives CASSFSGPAEAFF.

The rearrangement links TRBV18 to TRBJ2-5; a weak D match, TRBD1 (6 bases). V shed 3 bases and J shed 0 bases, with 8 bases lying between them. The CDR3 spans 14 residues. CDR1 and CDR2 from the germline V gene are KGHSH and LQKENI. The CDR3 is CASSPTGYQETQYF. In DNA form, the CDR3 reads TGTGCCAGCTCACCCACAGGGTACCAAGAGACCCAGTACTTC.

The chain combines TRBV6-4 with TRBJ1-1; possibly TRBD1 for D (6 bases). V lost 2 bases and J lost 5, with 6 bases in between. CDR1 is MRHNA and CDR2 is SNTAGT in the germline V gene. The CDR3 runs 12 residues. CDR3 sequence reads: CASSDQGTEAFF. The CDR3 coding sequence is TGTGCCAGCAGTGACCAGGGGACTGAAGCTTTCTTT.

The V call is TRBV27, the J call TRBJ2-5; 11 positions agree with TRBD2. Germline V gives CDR1 MNHEY, CDR2 SMNVEV (reference sequence). Losses at the gene ends were 4 bases for V and 3 bases for J; bases not matched to a gene: 13. CDR3 size: 18 residues. The CDR3 is CASSSSGTSGASEETQYF. Here the CDR3 DNA reads TGTGCCAGCAGTTCTTCCGGGACTAGCGGAGCCTCTGAAGAGACCCAGTACTTC.